A few counts support the clone carrying this T cell receptor beta chain. The data stem from a study of blood T cell repertoires in COVID-19. Study at large: Nucleic acid was either cDNA or gDNA, and it came from T cells, B-cell-depleted T cells, or PBMCs.

Per the authors' pipeline: Counts of nucleated cells, estimated from reference gene primer amplification, were obtained. Produced via immunoSEQ multiplex PCR; TCRdb's table is partial and in-frame only. The DNA was the basis for D and trimming; V, J and clone size are from that table. The sample contains roughly 150,000 clones, 77% of which appear only once. V was pared by 6 bases and J by 3 bases, with 9 bases between. CDR1 LNHDA and CDR2 SQIVND come from the germline V gene (reference sequence). The CDR3 length is 13 residues. J is TRBJ1-5 and V is TRBV19; D ambiguous. This sequence originates from a man between 70 and 80 years old with acute or convalescent COVID-19. The material sequenced was peripheral blood. CDR3 region: CASRSATNQPQHF. CDR3 bases: TGTGCCAGTAGATCCGCTACCAATCAGCCCCAGCATTTT.